This TCR beta chain was profiled in a study of CD8+CD57+ T cells in acquired aplastic anemia. Overall study: An average of about 3.2 ug of DNA was obtained from sorted CD4+ and CD8+ cells. Study findings and constraints: Patients shared 25 to 35 CD8+ CDR3 sequences with controls.

Profiling that covered TCR beta VDJ and CDR3 relied on genomic DNA as its template. TCRdb redid the calling of the reads with MiXCR, one entry per CDR3 protein. The table has 450,000 to 600,000 distinct CDR3 sequences, less than 35% seen once. CDR3 length: 12 residues. The ends were cut back, 5 bases at V and 8 bases at J, with 10 bases in the middle. CDR1 and CDR2 (germline): SEHNR, FQNEAQ (reference sequence). Whoever was chosen for sequencing had shown CD8+CD57+ cell expansion by flow cytometry. Every patient presented with severe acquired aplastic anemia. Untreated patients provided the blood samples, with no therapy given before sampling. As concerns this clonotype: No antigen is known for it.

The clonotype comes from a human donor with aplastic anemia. Sample: sorted CD4+, CD8+, or CD8+CD57+ T cells (not recorded which) from PBMCs. The chain combines TRBV7-9 with TRBJ1-5; no clear D gene. The CDR3 loop reads CASSLGMEPQHF. CDR3 sequence (DNA): TGTGCCAGCAGCCTAGGGATGGAGCCCCAGCATTTT.